This record concerns one T cell receptor beta chain sequence. The sample comes from a study of long-term antiretroviral therapy in people with HIV. Study background: The oldest specimens predate the 2015 immediate-ART recommendation by about a decade.

The CDR3 sequence is 15 residues long. The V segment lost 4 bases and the J segment 0 bases; nucleotides outside the gene matches: 2. Germline V gives CDR1 SGHTA, CDR2 FQGTGA. Survey-level immunoSEQ v3.0 assays were run. Sequencing was performed with immunoSEQ multiplex PCR; in TCRdb, only in-frame clones are kept and a portion is missing. The table records tens of thousands of clones, 90% to 95% of them present only once. The TCR originated in a young man with HIV. The material sequenced was unsorted PBMCs, taken 6 to 6.5 years after starting antiretroviral therapy. This chain uses TRBV7-3 with TRBJ2-1, with 8 bases matching TRBD1. The CDR3 region is CASSYDRGSYNEQFF. CDR3 nucleotide sequence: TGTGCCAGCAGCTACGACAGGGGCTCCTACAATGAGCAGTTCTTC.